This TCR beta chain was captured in a study of blood T cell repertoires in COVID-19. Study-wide background: Nucleic acid was either cDNA or gDNA, and it came from T cells, B-cell-depleted T cells, or PBMCs.

Under the authors' procedure: Quantification of nucleated cells was approximated via reference gene primer amplification. Clones were read by immunoSEQ multiplex PCR, and TCRdb kept only the in-frame ones, dropping some. V and J calls and clone size are as listed in that table; D and trimming were resolved from the DNA. The sample yields around 100,000 clones, approximately 86% seen once. The clonotype originates from a man older than 75 with acute or convalescent COVID-19. The sequenced sample consisted of peripheral blood.

CDR3 nucleotides: TGCGCCAGCAGCGGGACCGGGACTGCAAATGAAAAACTGTTTTTT. It translates to CASSGTGTANEKLFF. The rearrangement links TRBV5-1 to TRBJ1-4; perhaps TRBD1 as D (5 bases). Trimming took 4 bases from V and 5 from J, leaving 15 bases between them. The germline V gene has CDR1 SGHRS and CDR2 YFSETQ. The CDR3 length is 15 residues.